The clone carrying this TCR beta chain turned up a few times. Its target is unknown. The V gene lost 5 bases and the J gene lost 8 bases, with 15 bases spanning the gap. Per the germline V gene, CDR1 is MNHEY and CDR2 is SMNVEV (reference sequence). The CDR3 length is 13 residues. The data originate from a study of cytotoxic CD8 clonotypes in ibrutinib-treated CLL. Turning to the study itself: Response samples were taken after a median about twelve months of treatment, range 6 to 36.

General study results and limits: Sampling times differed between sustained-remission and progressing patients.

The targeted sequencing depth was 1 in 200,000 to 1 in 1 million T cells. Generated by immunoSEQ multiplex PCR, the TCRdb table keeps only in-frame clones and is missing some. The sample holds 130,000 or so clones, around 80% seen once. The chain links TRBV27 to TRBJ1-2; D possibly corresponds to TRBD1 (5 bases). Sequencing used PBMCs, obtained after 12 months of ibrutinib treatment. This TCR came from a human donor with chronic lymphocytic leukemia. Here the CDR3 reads CASSPPLGGGYTF. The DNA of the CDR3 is TGTGCCAGCAGTCCCCCTCTGGGGGGGGGCTACACCTTC.